This record looks at one T cell receptor beta chain sequence and its context. Its specificity is unknown. The data were obtained in a study of post-analysis software for immune sequencing data. Study-wide context: Included among the disease courses, which were recorded for the cohort, were relapsing-remitting, secondary progressive and progressive-relapsing multiple sclerosis.

Unique molecular identifiers were built into the TCR beta cDNA libraries. Out of 1 to 10 million T cells, a few hundred thousand cDNA molecules were generated. Each CDR3 protein is one row after TCRdb ran MiXCR on the PCR reads. Of roughly 800,000 distinct CDR3 sequences detected, roughly half appear once; the ten largest clones hold about 4.8%. V was pared by 0 bases and J by 0 bases, with 9 bases of the junction left unmatched. CDR1 and CDR2 (germline): MGHRA, YSYEKL. This CDR3 comprises 19 residues. Study-wide points: In patients, TRBV5-6, TRBV5-1 and TRBV20-1 belonged to four or five TRBV segments found more frequently than in controls. Controls' normalized Chao1 diversity significantly exceeded that of multiple sclerosis patients. Co-batched samples clustered tightly together by F measure.

This TCR was sampled from a girl between 5 and 17 years old with multiple sclerosis. This chain joins TRBV4-1 and TRBJ1-4, with TRBD1 matching over 8 bases. The sample consisted of blood. CDR3 in DNA: TGCGCCAGCAGCCAAGATTGGGCAGGGGGCAGTCCAACTAATGAAAAACTGTTTTTT. This codes for CASSQDWAGGSPTNEKLFF.